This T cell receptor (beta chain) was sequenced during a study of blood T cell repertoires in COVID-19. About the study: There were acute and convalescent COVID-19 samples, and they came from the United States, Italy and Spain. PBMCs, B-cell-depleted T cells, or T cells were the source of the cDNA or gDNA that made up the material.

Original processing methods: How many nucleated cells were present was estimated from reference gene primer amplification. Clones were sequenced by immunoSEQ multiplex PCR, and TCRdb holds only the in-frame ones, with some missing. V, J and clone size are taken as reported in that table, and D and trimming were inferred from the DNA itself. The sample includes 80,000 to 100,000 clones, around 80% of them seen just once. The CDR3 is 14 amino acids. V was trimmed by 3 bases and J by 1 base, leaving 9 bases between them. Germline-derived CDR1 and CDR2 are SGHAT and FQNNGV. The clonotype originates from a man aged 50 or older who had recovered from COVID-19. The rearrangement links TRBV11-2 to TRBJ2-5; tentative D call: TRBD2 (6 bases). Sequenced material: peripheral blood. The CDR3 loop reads CASSFRSGQETQYF. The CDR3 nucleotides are TGTGCCAGCAGCTTCCGTAGCGGCCAAGAGACCCAGTACTTC.